This TCR beta chain derives from a study of blood T cell repertoires in COVID-19. TCRdb's copy holds only in-frame clones and misses some; the assay was immunoSEQ multiplex PCR. The repertoire holds 90,000 to 100,000 clones, with roughly 80% as singletons. Germline CDR1 reads LNHDA; CDR2 reads SQIVND (reference sequence). The CDR3 consists of 15 residues. The V and J ends lost 4 bases and 3 bases, in that order; junction bases with no gene match: 4. The material sequenced was peripheral blood. V and J are TRBV19 and TRBJ1-5; 9 bases match TRBD1. The TCR originated in a woman older than 75 with acute or convalescent COVID-19. CDR3 sequence (DNA): TGTGCCAGTAGTAAGGGACAGGGTCCCAATCAGCCCCAGCATTTT. Translation: CASSKGQGPNQPQHF.